One sample yielded the 19 T cell receptor beta chains listed below, sequenced in a study of graft-versus-host responses after intestinal transplantation. Sequencing was performed with immunoSEQ multiplex PCR; in TCRdb, only in-frame clones are kept and a portion is missing. Seen here are approximately 23,000 clones, around 47% observed once, and the top ten hold more than 1.2%. Co-plated with some 200,000 CFSE-labeled responder cells were some 200,000 irradiated, violet-dye-labeled stimulator cells. The source was alloreactive CD8+ T cells from a mixed lymphocyte reaction culture, collected before transplantation. Subset indicated: CFSE-low proliferating T cells sorted from approximately six-day pre-transplant mixed lymphocyte reaction (GvH or HvG direction). These receptors were obtained from a human patient who was an organ donor for intestinal transplantation.

A remark on this clone: Relative to the germline gene, one junction end is altered; a read error may explain this. The V call is TRBV7-7, the J call TRBJ1-1; D unresolved. The germline CDR1 and CDR2 sequences are SSHAT and FNYEAQ (reference sequence). The CDR3 loop spans 15 amino acids. DNA of the CDR3: TGTGCTAGCAGCCCTCTCGACGCAGGAATCGCTGAAGCTTTCTTT. Protein product: CASSPLDAGIAEAFF.

The chain joins TRBV6-6 to TRBJ1-1; D possibly corresponds to TRBD1 (5 bases). V was shortened by 8 bases and J by 4 bases, with 8 bases between the two germline ends. This CDR3 has 11 residues. Germline CDR1 is MNHNY and CDR2 is SVGAGI (reference sequence). The chain's CDR3 is CASSTGTEAFF. In DNA form, the CDR3 reads TGTGCCAGCTCAACAGGCACTGAAGCTTTCTTT.

Relative to its sample, this clone is medium-sized. The chain has TRBV5-5 and TRBJ2-7; TRBD1 agrees at 9 bases. With V trimmed by 5 bases and J by 1 base, 4 bases remained unmatched. The CDR3 is 14 amino acids. Germline V gives CDR1 SGHKS, CDR2 YYEKEE (reference sequence). The CDR3 here is CASSGQGFSYEQYF. The CDR3 region has the DNA TGTGCCAGCAGTGGACAGGGGTTTTCCTACGAGCAGTACTTC.

This clone was seen a few times. The chain couples TRBV11-3 to TRBJ2-7, with 11 bases aligning to TRBD2. From germline, CDR1 is SGHNT and CDR2 YENEEA. V dropped 5 bases and J dropped 6; count of bases not matched to a gene: 18. The CDR3 covers 18 residues. The CDR3 nucleotides are TGTGCCAGCAGCCACATTCCCTTACTAGCGGGAGCTGAGGGCGAGCAGTACTTC. This gives the protein CASSHIPLLAGAEGEQYF.

This clone was detected only a few times. The chain carries TRBV9 and TRBJ2-1; 8 positions match TRBD2. Germline CDR1 reads SGDLS; CDR2 reads YYNGEE. V was clipped by 0 bases and J by 9 bases; unmatched bases: 5. There are 14 residues in the CDR3. This CDR3 reads CASSVETSAGEQFF. CDR3 bases: TGTGCCAGCAGCGTAGAGACTAGCGCCGGTGAGCAGTTCTTC. Full variable domain (remainder filled in from reference TRBV9 and TRBJ2-1): DSGVTQTPKHLITATGQRVTLRCSPRSGDLSVYWYQQSLDQGLQFLIQYYNGEERAKGNILERFSAQQFPDLHSELNLSSLELGDSALYFCASSVETSAGEQFFGPGTRLTVL.

This sequence joins TRBV29-1 and TRBJ1-1; D remains ambiguous. Trimming took off 6 bases at V and 5 bases at J, with 22 bases between the two ends. The V gene's germline CDR1 is SQVTM and CDR2 ANQGSEA. The CDR3 extends over 15 amino acids. Here the CDR3 DNA reads TGCAGCGTCCCAAATAATAGACGGGCCGGGACTGAAGCTTTCTTT. Its protein product is CSVPNNRRAGTEAFF.

This clone was counted between two and nine times. The chain joins TRBV28 to TRBJ2-3; TRBD1 is a possible D gene (6 bases). The CDR3 is 15 amino acids. V lost 5 bases and J 2 bases, leaving 14 bases between the germline ends. The germline V gene has CDR1 MDHEN and CDR2 SYDVKM. The CDR3 is CASSANRAPTDTQYF. In nucleotides, the CDR3 is TGTGCCAGCAGTGCAAACAGGGCTCCCACAGATACGCAGTATTTT.

This clone was observed a handful of times. The chain uses TRBV7-8 and TRBJ2-7, with D perhaps being TRBD1 or TRBD2 (6 bases each). V dropped 8 bases and J dropped 1 base, with 15 bases sitting between them. Per germline, CDR1 SGHVS and CDR2 FQNEAQ. The CDR3 length is 14 residues. CDR3 region: CASQNTGRSYEQYF. In DNA form, the CDR3 reads TGTGCCAGCCAGAACACAGGGAGGTCCTACGAGCAGTACTTC.

This chain joins TRBV11-1 and TRBJ1-1; 11 bases map to TRBD1. This CDR3 comprises 15 residues. With V trimmed by 2 bases and J by 4 bases, 3 bases remained unmatched. In germline, CDR1 is SGHAT, CDR2 FQDESV (reference sequence). The CDR3 DNA sequence: TGTGCCAGCAGCTTACCCGGGACAGGGGGCACTGAAGCTTTCTTT. Amino acids: CASSLPGTGGTEAFF.

Judged by abundance, this clone is medium-sized (0.01 to 0.1%). The chain uses TRBV4-1 and TRBJ1-1; D call uncertain. The CDR3 extends over 13 amino acids. V dropped 3 bases and J dropped 6 bases, with 11 bases sitting between them. Germline CDR1 and CDR2: MGHRA and YSYEKL. The DNA for the CDR3 is TGCGCCAGCAGCCAGTGGGTTGGGGCTGAAGCTTTCTTT. Translation: CASSQWVGAEAFF.

V usage is TRBV7-3 and J usage is TRBJ2-1, with D possibly being TRBD2 (6 bases). V lost 7 bases to trimming and J lost 0 bases, with 13 bases between them. CDR1 is SGHTA, CDR2 FQGTGA, per germline. This CDR3 spans 15 amino acids. DNA for the CDR3: TGTGCCAGCAAATCTAGCGAAAACTCCTACAATGAGCAGTTCTTC. Encoded protein: CASKSSENSYNEQFF.

The rearrangement joins TRBV6-6 to TRBJ2-1; TRBD2 is a possible D gene (5 bases). Germline CDR1 MNHNY, CDR2 SVGAGI (reference sequence). V shed 6 bases and J shed 4 bases, with 13 bases lying between them. This CDR3 contains 14 residues. This chain's CDR3 is CASRTRALYNEQFF. The CDR3 DNA reads TGTGCCAGCAGAACTAGGGCACTATACAATGAGCAGTTCTTC.

V and J are TRBV5-1 and TRBJ2-1; TRBD2 is a possible D gene (6 bases). Germline lookup yields CDR1 SGHRS and CDR2 YFSETQ. Trimming left V 0 bases short and J 2 bases short, with 9 bases between. The CDR3 contains 15 residues. The CDR3 loop is CASSLVLATYNEQFF. DNA for the CDR3: TGCGCCAGCAGCTTGGTGCTAGCGACCTACAATGAGCAGTTCTTC.

V is TRBV6-5 and J is TRBJ2-2; 8 bases fit TRBD2. The J segment lost 4 bases and the V segment lost 8 bases, leaving 3 bases of the junction unmatched. The CDR3 is 13 residues long. CDR1 is MNHEY and CDR2 is SVGAGI in the germline V gene. CDR3 coding DNA: TGTGCCAGCCGAGCGGGAGTCACCGGGGAGCTGTTTTTT. Protein sequence: CASRAGVTGELFF.

The genes are TRBV27 and TRBJ2-3, with 11 bases lining up with TRBD2. Germline loops: CDR1 MNHEY, CDR2 SMNVEV (reference sequence). The V segment lost 5 bases and the J segment 2 bases; nucleotides outside the gene matches: 6. This CDR3 spans 16 amino acids. The CDR3 sequence: CASSGGTSGHTDTQYF. The CDR3 DNA is TGTGCCAGCAGTGGCGGGACTAGCGGCCACACAGATACGCAGTATTTT.

The J gene is TRBJ2-7, the V gene TRBV4-3, with TRBD2 matching over 8 bases. V lost 1 base, J lost 2 bases, and 10 bases stayed unmatched. Germline lookup yields CDR1 LGHNA and CDR2 YSLEER. This CDR3 has 17 residues. CDR3 sequence (DNA): TGCGCCAGCAGCCAAGGAGTGGAGGGACTAGGACCCTACGAGCAGTACTTC. Translating it yields CASSQGVEGLGPYEQYF.

This rearrangement joins TRBV4-1 to TRBJ2-7, with TRBD1 matching over 9 bases. The ends lost 1 base at V and 3 bases at J; junction bases unmatched: 4. CDR3 length: 15 amino acids. Germline V CDR1 and CDR2: MGHRA, YSYEKL. In DNA, the CDR3 is TGCGCCAGCAGCCAAGTAGGGGACAGGGTCTACGAGCAGTACTTC. This encodes CASSQVGDRVYEQYF.

CDR3 nucleotides: TGTGCCAGCAGCCTACTCGGGGGGCTGAGGACCGGGGAGCTGTTTTTT. Residues: CASSLLGGLRTGELFF. The gene calls are TRBV14 and TRBJ2-2; maybe TRBD2 (7 bases). Germline assignment: CDR1 SGHDN and CDR2 FVKESK. Trimming pared 4 bases from V and 5 bases from J, leaving 17 bases between. The CDR3 loop spans 16 amino acids.

The V gene is TRBV9, the J gene TRBJ2-1; TRBD2 matches 7 bases. Germline CDR1 and CDR2: SGDLS and YYNGEE. The CDR3 has 15 residues. Trimming cost V 3 bases and J 2 bases; bases outside gene matches: 5. The chain's CDR3 is CASSAAGDPYNEQFF. For the CDR3, the DNA is TGTGCCAGCAGCGCGGCGGGAGACCCCTACAATGAGCAGTTCTTC.